Following are 9 T cell receptor beta chains from one sample sequenced in a study of shared clonotypes between healthy human individuals. Sequenced by immunoSEQ multiplex PCR; TCRdb stores in-frame clones only, minus some. The top ten hold over 0.3% of the sample, which has under 1,900,000 clones, less than 99% seen once. Input material: naive CD4+ T cells sorted from blood. Regarding subset: CD45RA+ positively selected. These receptors originate from a man younger than 45 in good health.

The J gene is TRBJ2-7, the V gene TRBV28; tentative D call: TRBD2 (6 bases). Trimming left V 4 bases short and J 3 bases short, with 25 bases between. Per germline, CDR1 MDHEN and CDR2 SYDVKM. The CDR3 totals 18 residues. The CDR3 loop is CASSSYSPGLRQIYEQYF. CDR3 coding DNA: TGTGCCAGCAGTTCCTATTCCCCGGGACTCCGTCAGATCTACGAGCAGTACTTC.

This chain links TRBV7-6 with TRBJ1-2; D is possibly TRBD1 (5 bases). The CDR3 length is 14 residues. Trimming cost V 0 bases and J 2 bases, with 7 bases left between them. Per the germline V gene, CDR1 is SGHVS and CDR2 is FNYEAQ. The CDR3 sequence is CASSLADRNYGYTF. The CDR3 DNA reads TGTGCCAGCAGCTTAGCTGACAGAAACTATGGCTACACCTTC.

This sequence joins TRBV6-1 and TRBJ1-4; D is uncertain. The CDR3 runs to 14 residues. Trimming stripped 4 bases from V and 4 bases from J, with 10 bases between. Germline CDR1 MNHNS, CDR2 SASEGT. CDR3 sequence (DNA): TGTGCCAGCAGTGTCCTACATTATAATGAAAAACTGTTTTTT. As protein: CASSVLHYNEKLFF.

V and J are TRBV28 and TRBJ1-2, with TRBD1 matching over 9 bases. Germline V gene data show CDR1 as MDHEN and CDR2 as SYDVKM. V was pared by 7 bases and J by 2 bases, with 8 bases of the junction left unmatched. The CDR3 is 15 amino acids. CDR3 nucleotide sequence: TGTGCCAGCACCGGGACAGGGACCCACAACTATGGCTACACCTTC. Encoded protein: CASTGTGTHNYGYTF.

This rearrangement joins TRBV29-1 to TRBJ2-1; D is unresolved. CDR3 length equals 11 residues. The V gene's germline CDR1 is SQVTM and CDR2 ANQGSEA. Deletions cut 7 bases from V and 8 bases from J, with 12 bases between. The CDR3 spells CSAYSGYEQFF. The CDR3 bases are TGCAGCGCCTATTCGGGTTATGAGCAGTTCTTC.

This chain links TRBV29-1 with TRBJ1-3; D is unresolved. The CDR3 length is 12 residues. V lost 7 bases and J 0 bases, leaving 7 bases between the germline ends. Germline V gene lookup returns CDR1 SQVTM and CDR2 ANQGSEA. The CDR3 protein is CSAGNSGNTIYF. DNA for the CDR3: TGCAGCGCGGGGAACTCTGGAAACACCATATATTTT. The variable domain in full, completed from reference TRBV29-1 and TRBJ1-3, reads SAVISQKPSRDICQRGTSLTIQCQVDSQVTMMFWYRQQPGQSLTLIATANQGSEATYESGFVIDKFPISRPNLTFSTLTVSNMSPEDSSIYLCSAGNSGNTIYFGEGSWLTVV.

The CDR3 region is CATSRDLRTSGDEQFF. The CDR3 bases are TGTGCCACCAGCAGAGATCTCCGGACTAGCGGGGATGAGCAGTTCTTC. The genes are TRBV15 and TRBJ2-1; TRBD2 matches 12 bases. Unmatched junction bases numbered 5, after V lost 0 bases and J lost 8 bases. This CDR3 is 16 amino acids long. Germline V CDR1 and CDR2: LNHNV, YYDKDF (reference sequence). Full variable domain (missing parts from reference TRBV15 and TRBJ2-1): DAMVIQNPRYQVTQFGKPVTLSCSQTLNHNVMYWYQQKSSQAPKLLFHYYDKDFNNEADTPDNFQSRRPNTSFCFLDIRSPGLGDTAMYLCATSRDLRTSGDEQFFGPGTRLTVL.

The genes are TRBV19 and TRBJ2-7; 7 positions match TRBD1. From germline, CDR1 is LNHDA and CDR2 SQIVND (reference sequence). V trimming: 5 bases; J trimming: 4 bases; junction bases outside the gene matches: 8. There are 14 residues in the CDR3. CDR3 loop: CASSLRTGKYEQYF. CDR3 nucleotide sequence: TGTGCCAGTAGTCTTCGGACAGGAAAATACGAGCAGTACTTC.

The chain has TRBV7-8 and TRBJ2-3, with TRBD2 matching 7 bases. Germline V gives CDR1 SGHVS, CDR2 FQNEAQ. The CDR3 length is 16 residues. V lost 8 bases and J lost 0; bases outside the gene matches: 11. The CDR3 bases are TGTGCCAGCGGGCCCCGCGGGGGACCAAGCACAGATACGCAGTATTTT. Its protein is CASGPRGGPSTDTQYF.